This TCR beta chain came from a study of a mutant IDH1 vaccine in newly diagnosed glioma. Across the whole study: Patients previously underwent radiotherapy, temozolomide, or both, and most underwent both.

The sample's time point: baseline, week 1 (first vaccination visit). Treatment in this sample: pre-vaccination baseline after standard-of-care therapy. Every donor had a new WHO grade 3 or 4 astrocytoma that was IDH1-mutant, with loss of nuclear ATRX. Some clones are missing from TCRdb's copy, which holds only in-frame ones; the method was immunoSEQ multiplex PCR. The sample carries about 34,000 clones, about four fifths recorded once. The V and J ends lost 1 base and 3 bases respectively, with 5 bases between them. Germline V CDR1 and CDR2: SGHKS, YYEKEE (reference sequence). The CDR3 totals 12 residues.

Sequenced material: peripheral blood mononuclear cells (PBMCs), taken from a glioma patient treated with radiotherapy, temozolomide or both. The sequence came from a man in his fifties with glioma. Some clones in this sample may be carry-over from other donors' samples. This chain links TRBV5-5 with TRBJ2-7; D unclear. The CDR3 coding sequence is TGTGCCAGCAGCTTGTCAGTCTACGAGCAGTACTTC. It encodes CASSLSVYEQYF.